This TCR beta chain was documented in a study of T cell changes during pregnancy in multiple sclerosis. The CDR3 has 15 amino acids. V lost 2 bases, J lost 3 bases, and 7 bases stayed unmatched. Germline V lookup: CDR1 SGHAT, CDR2 FQNNGV. Measured with immunoSEQ multiplex PCR; TCRdb has only the in-frame clones, and not every one. The data show about 42,000 clones, approximately 92% seen once. This chain links TRBV11-2 with TRBJ2-7; TRBD2 aligns across 7 bases. This receptor was taken from a female donor in good health, enrolled as a control in a pregnancy study. The source was CD4+ T cells from peripheral blood mononuclear cells, collected after pregnancy. CDR3 sequence: CASSLTTSEVYEQYF. The CDR3 DNA follows: TGTGCCAGCAGCTTAACTACTAGCGAGGTCTACGAGCAGTACTTC.